The T cell receptor beta chain described here comes from a study of blood T cell repertoires in COVID-19. The ends lost 4 bases at V and 5 bases at J; junction bases unmatched: 7. Per the germline V gene, CDR1 is LGHDT and CDR2 is YNNKEL (reference sequence). The CDR3 has 15 residues. As processed by the authors: Amplification of reference gene primers provided the estimated nucleated cell counts. Some clones are missing from TCRdb's copy, which holds only in-frame ones; the method was immunoSEQ multiplex PCR. V and J calls and clone size follow that table, whereas D and trimming were derived from the DNA. The data contain about 180,000 clones, 85% to 90% of them singletons.

This TCR derives from a woman in her 70s with COVID-19, enrolled during active disease. The rearrangement links TRBV3-1 (or the pseudogene TRBV3-2) to TRBJ1-2; 10 nucleotides line up with TRBD1. Source material: peripheral blood. In DNA, the CDR3 is TGTGCCAGCAGCCCGGGGACAGGGGTCTTTTATGGCTACACCTTC. Amino acid sequence: CASSPGTGVFYGYTF.